The next 31 T cell receptor beta chains were all read from a single sample in a study of T cells in Graves' hyperthyroidism and ophthalmopathy. Amplification of TCR beta CDR3 regions used RNA as the template. HTBI primers were used for first-round RT-PCR of the TCR CDR3. TCRdb recomputed calls from the multiplex PCR reads with MiXCR, one row per CDR3 protein. The sample has a few hundred thousand distinct CDR3 sequences; roughly 15% are singletons. Input material: blood. The origin of the receptors is a woman aged 55 to 70 with Graves' ophthalmopathy.

Comments on this clonotype: This could be a read error, since a much larger clone is one nucleotide away. This chain joins TRBV28 and TRBJ2-5, with 8 bases matching TRBD2. From germline, CDR1 is MDHEN and CDR2 SYDVKM. CDR3 length equals 15 residues. Germline trimming cut 5 bases from V and 5 bases from J; bases unmatched to any gene: 10. CDR3 DNA: TGTGCCAGCAGTCTCTGGGGAGCGGGAGACGAGACCCAGTACTTC. Amino acids: CASSLWGAGDETQYF.

Only a few counts were recorded for this clonotype. This chain links TRBV2 with TRBJ1-1; D unresolved. Trimming took off 9 bases at V and 6 bases at J, with 17 bases between the two ends. CDR1 and CDR2 (germline): SNHLY, FYNNEI. The CDR3 runs 13 residues. CDR3 sequence (DNA): TGTGCCAGTAGCCACCCGGATGCGTCTGAAGCTTTCTTT. It encodes CASSHPDASEAFF. Looking up the rest from reference TRBV2 and TRBJ1-1 gives the full variable domain: EPEVTQTPSHQVTQMGQEVILRCVPISNHLYFYWYRQILGQKVEFLVSFYNNEISEKSEIFDDQFSVERPDGSNFTLKIRSTKLEDSAMYFCASSHPDASEAFFGQGTRLTVV.

This clonotype occurred many times. CDR3 DNA: TGTGCCAGCAGCGTCCGGGAGGGGTACGAGCAGTACTTC. It codes for CASSVREGYEQYF. The chain couples TRBV9 to TRBJ2-7, with 8 bases identical to TRBD2. V lost 2 bases and J lost 4; bases outside the gene matches: 2. CDR3 length: 13 residues. Germline-derived CDR1 and CDR2 are SGDLS and YYNGEE. The full variable domain, in which reference TRBV9 and TRBJ2-7 provide the parts outside the CDR3, is DSGVTQTPKHLITATGQRVTLRCSPRSGDLSVYWYQQSLDQGLQFLIQYYNGEERAKGNILERFSAQQFPDLHSELNLSSLELGDSALYFCASSVREGYEQYFGPGTRLTVT.

With regard to this clonotype: A much larger clone sits a single nucleotide away, making a read error possible. This chain connects TRBV6-1 to TRBJ2-1, with a possible D match to TRBD2 (6 bases). V shed 6 bases and J shed 3 bases, with 15 bases lying between them. This CDR3 is built from 15 residues. Germline CDR1 is MNHNS and CDR2 is SASEGT. DNA of the CDR3: TGTGCCAGCAGCCCTGGCGGGGCAAACTACAATGAGCAGTTCTTC. It specifies CASSPGGANYNEQFF.

This clonotype appeared a few times. The junction and the germline gene differ at one end; a read error may be behind it. The chain carries TRBV29-1 and TRBJ2-1; 8 nucleotides agree with TRBD1. Germline values: CDR1 SQVTM, CDR2 ANQGSEA. This CDR3 has 15 amino acids. The CDR3 is CSVSRDRSPYDEQFF. The CDR3 DNA reads TGCAGCGTGAGCCGGGACAGGAGTCCCTACGATGAGCAGTTCTTC.

This clonotype was recorded a few times. The rearrangement uses TRBV5-1 and TRBJ1-5, with 8 positions matching TRBD1. The CDR3 runs to 15 residues. Trimming cost V 4 bases and J 2 bases; bases outside gene matches: 5. CDR1 is SGHRS and CDR2 is YFSETQ in the germline V gene. The CDR3 nucleotides read TGCGCCAGCAGCCCGGGACAGGTTGGCAATCAGCCCCAGCATTTT. Protein sequence: CASSPGQVGNQPQHF.

This clonotype occurred many times. This chain links TRBV12-3 or TRBV12-4 with TRBJ2-5; TRBD2 matches at 7 bases. The CDR3 totals 16 residues. V trimming: 8 bases; J trimming: 1 base; junction bases outside the gene matches: 13. The CDR3 bases are TGTGCCAGCCGCCTCGGGGGAGGGCCCGCCCAAGAGACCCAGTACTTC. It codes for CASRLGGGPAQETQYF.

This clonotype was observed at least ten times. As DNA, the CDR3 is TGCAGTGCTAGAGATCCAGCAAGTTCGAGTAATGAAAAACTGTTTTTT. Protein product: CSARDPASSSNEKLFF. The chain employs TRBV20-1 and TRBJ1-4; D ambiguous. V lost 0 bases and J 4 bases, leaving 15 bases between the germline ends. CDR1 DFQATT and CDR2 SNEGSKA come from the germline V gene (reference sequence). The CDR3 runs 16 residues.

This clonotype was detected many times. The rearrangement joins TRBV6-1 to TRBJ2-3, with D unclear. The CDR3 loop spans 14 amino acids. The V end was cut by 1 base, the J end by 2 bases, with 7 bases between. CDR1 is MNHNS and CDR2 is SASEGT in the germline V gene. The CDR3 region has the DNA TGTGCCAGCAGTGAAGTCCAGGACACAGATACGCAGTATTTT. It codes for CASSEVQDTDTQYF.

This clonotype was seen ten or more times. This chain's CDR3 is CASSLWDLGGARTEAFF. CDR3 DNA: TGTGCCAGCAGCTTGTGGGACCTTGGGGGCGCGCGGACTGAAGCTTTCTTT. This chain uses TRBV5-5 with TRBJ1-1, with D maybe TRBD1 (6 bases). V dropped 1 base and J dropped 5 bases, with 21 bases sitting between them. Germline CDR1 is SGHKS and CDR2 is YYEKEE (reference sequence). The CDR3 covers 17 residues.

This clonotype was found a few times. This chain joins TRBV14 and TRBJ1-5, with D hard to call. This CDR3 contains 14 residues. V lost 1 base and J 6 bases, leaving 10 bases between the germline ends. CDR1 and CDR2 (germline): SGHDN, FVKESK. The CDR3 DNA reads as TGTGCCAGCAGCCAAGGCTCTAGCGGTCAGCCCCAGCATTTT. Translation: CASSQGSSGQPQHF. Based on the CDR3 plus reference TRBV14 and TRBJ1-5, the full variable domain is EAGVTQFPSHSVIEKGQTVTLRCDPISGHDNLYWYRRVMGKEIKFLLHFVKESKQDESGMPNNRFLAERTGGTYSTLKVQPAELEDSGVYFCASSQGSSGQPQHFGDGTRLSIL.

The CDR3 protein is CASSLLRLAGGGTQYF. In DNA, the CDR3 is TGTGCCAGCAGCTTGTTAAGACTAGCGGGAGGTGGGACCCAGTACTTC. The chain uses TRBV11-1 and TRBJ2-5; 13 bases map to TRBD2. Losses at the gene ends were 3 bases for V and 7 bases for J; bases not matched to a gene: 8. Germline-derived CDR1 and CDR2 are SGHAT and FQDESV (reference sequence). CDR3 length equals 16 residues.

V usage is TRBV29-1 and J usage is TRBJ2-7, with D possibly matching TRBD2 (7 bases). The CDR3 is 13 residues long. CDR1 and CDR2 (germline): SQVTM, ANQGSEA. Trimming stripped 1 base from V and 3 bases from J, with 10 bases between. CDR3 sequence reads: CSVEGEGDYEQYF. In DNA, the CDR3 is TGCAGCGTTGAAGGGGAGGGGGACTACGAGCAGTACTTC.

This clonotype was detected only a few times. The chain has TRBV5-1 and TRBJ2-6; D gene uncertain. This CDR3 region has 17 residues. Trimming pared 0 bases from V and 0 bases from J, leaving 10 bases between. The V gene's germline CDR1 is SGHRS and CDR2 YFSETQ. The CDR3 bases are TGCGCCAGCAGCTTGGCCCCTATAAACTCTGGGGCCAACGTCCTGACTTTC. As protein: CASSLAPINSGANVLTF.

The CDR3 nucleotides are TGTGCCAGCCGATTACAGGGAGGAGCTAACGAGCAGTACTTC. Its translation: CASRLQGGANEQYF. The genes are TRBV28 and TRBJ2-7; D may be TRBD1 or TRBD2 (6 bases each). Germline CDR1 is MDHEN and CDR2 is SYDVKM. The CDR3 runs 14 residues. The V end was cut by 8 bases, the J end by 5 bases, with 19 bases between. The full variable domain, rest sourced from reference TRBV28 and TRBJ2-7, is DVKVTQSSRYLVKRTGEKVFLECVQDMDHENMFWYRQDPGLGLRLIYFSYDVKMKEKGDIPEGYSVSREKKERFSLILESASTNQTSMYLCASRLQGGANEQYFGPGTRLTVT.

This clonotype was counted many times. The chain recombines TRBV3-1 with TRBJ2-3; 8 nucleotides agree with TRBD2. The CDR3 spans 15 residues. V dropped 3 bases and J dropped 5; count of bases not matched to a gene: 7. The germline V gene has CDR1 LGHDT and CDR2 YNNKEL (reference sequence). The CDR3 bases are TGTGCCAGCAGCCAGCCGGGACTAGTAGTAGATACGCAGTATTTT. The encoded protein is CASSQPGLVVDTQYF.

This clonotype was seen many times. V gene TRBV30 combines with J gene TRBJ2-3; TRBD2 aligns across 13 bases. This CDR3 has 14 amino acids. CDR1 and CDR2 from the germline V gene are GTSNPN and SVGIG (reference sequence). The V gene end was trimmed by 3 bases and the J gene end by 7 bases; junction bases not matched to a gene: 4. The CDR3 spells CAWRLAGGSYTQYF. In nucleotides, the CDR3 is TGTGCCTGGAGACTAGCGGGAGGGAGCTATACGCAGTATTTT.

A few counts support this clonotype. The chain combines TRBV5-1 with TRBJ2-1, with 9 bases identical to TRBD2. CDR3 length equals 16 residues. Germline V lookup: CDR1 SGHRS, CDR2 YFSETQ. V lost 4 bases to trimming and J lost 0 bases; unmatched junction nucleotides: 5. The CDR3 coding sequence is TGCGCCAGCAGCGTTGTAGCGGGAGTCTCCTACAATGAGCAGTTCTTC. This codes for CASSVVAGVSYNEQFF.

This clonotype was counted ten times or more. At one end, the junction sequence differs from germline, possibly due to a read error. The gene calls are TRBV20-1 and TRBJ1-1, with 8 positions matching TRBD1. The CDR3 loop spans 17 amino acids. The germline CDR1 and CDR2 sequences are DFQATT and SNEGSKA (reference sequence). The CDR3 DNA is TGCAGTGCTAGGGAAGTTGGGCAGGGGGCCGGGAACGCTGAAGCTTTCTTT. Translation: CSAREVGQGAGNAEAFF.

This clonotype showed up many times. The V gene is TRBV20-1, the J gene TRBJ2-1; 15 nucleotides align to TRBD2. V was pared by 2 bases and J by 7 bases, with 3 bases of the junction left unmatched. The CDR3 totals 15 residues. Germline CDR1 DFQATT, CDR2 SNEGSKA (reference sequence). CDR3 sequence (DNA): TGCAGTGCTAGATCGGGGACTAGCGGGAGGAATGAGCAGTTCTTC. Translating gives CSARSGTSGRNEQFF.

The V and J genes are TRBV14 and TRBJ2-2; the D is unclear. Germline values: CDR1 SGHDN, CDR2 FVKESK. V shed 1 base and J shed 5 bases, with 17 bases lying between them. The CDR3 is made up of 17 amino acids. CDR3 region: CASSQVGHRAITGELFF. The CDR3 DNA reads as TGTGCCAGCAGCCAAGTTGGGCATCGCGCTATTACCGGGGAGCTGTTTTTT.

Many counts were recorded for this clonotype. J is TRBJ2-1 and V is TRBV10-1; 12 bases line up with TRBD2. V shed 0 bases and J 4 bases; nucleotides not matched to a gene: 4. Germline V gene sequence: CDR1 WNHNN, CDR2 SYGVQD (reference sequence). This CDR3 is built from 17 residues. CDR3 loop: CASSESFLAGGYNEQFF. CDR3 DNA: TGCGCCAGCAGTGAGTCGTTTCTAGCGGGAGGGTACAATGAGCAGTTCTTC.

This clonotype was seen a few times. V and J are TRBV2 and TRBJ2-1; 8 nucleotides agree with TRBD2. This CDR3 has 15 residues. CDR1 is SNHLY, CDR2 FYNNEI, per germline. After removal of 5 bases from V and 10 bases from J, the junction contained 13 bases not matched to a gene. CDR3 bases: TGTGCCAGCAGTCCCTCGGTCGGGGGGGCCGGGGAGCAGTTCTTC. The encoded protein is CASSPSVGGAGEQFF.

The chain is built from TRBV2 and TRBJ2-6; D ambiguous. Trimming cost V 3 bases and J 4 bases, with 13 bases left between them. The CDR3 extends over 16 amino acids. Germline V lookup: CDR1 SNHLY, CDR2 FYNNEI. Here the CDR3 DNA reads TGTGCCAGCAGTGACCGAAGCTTGGCCGGGGCCAACGTCCTGACTTTC. This codes for CASSDRSLAGANVLTF.

The CDR3 reads CASSLVLDRGTEAFF. CDR3 DNA: TGCGCCAGCAGCTTGGTGCTGGACAGGGGAACTGAAGCTTTCTTT. The chain has TRBV5-1 and TRBJ1-1; 9 bases are shared with TRBD1. The germline CDR1 and CDR2 sequences are SGHRS and YFSETQ. V was pared by 0 bases and J by 5 bases, with 5 bases of the junction left unmatched. The CDR3 is made up of 15 amino acids.

This clonotype has ten or more counts. CDR3 region: CASSPPTSGRNGELFF. DNA of the CDR3: TGTGCCAGCAGTCCGCCGACTAGCGGGAGGAACGGGGAGCTGTTTTTT. The chain uses TRBV28 and TRBJ2-2; 13 bases fit TRBD2. Germline assignment: CDR1 MDHEN and CDR2 SYDVKM. There are 16 residues in the CDR3. After removal of 5 bases from V and 7 bases from J, the junction contained 7 bases not matched to a gene.

This clonotype appeared a few times. The rearrangement joins TRBV20-1 to TRBJ2-2; 7 positions agree with TRBD2. The CDR3 extends over 18 amino acids. CDR1 and CDR2 (germline): DFQATT, SNEGSKA (reference sequence). J was trimmed by 1 base and V by 5 bases; bases with no gene match: 16. In DNA, the CDR3 is TGCAGTGCTCCTTATTTCAGACTAGCCCATCAGAACACCGGGGAGCTGTTTTTT. It specifies CSAPYFRLAHQNTGELFF.

This clonotype was picked up a small number of times. The chain recombines TRBV19 with TRBJ1-1, with 8 bases lining up with TRBD1. J gave up 4 bases and V 8 bases, and 12 bases lay outside the gene matches. In germline, CDR1 is LNHDA, CDR2 SQIVND (reference sequence). The CDR3 is made up of 15 amino acids. The chain's CDR3 is CASRHGQGGGTEAFF. In DNA, the CDR3 is TGTGCCAGTCGACACGGACAGGGTGGCGGCACTGAAGCTTTCTTT.

This clonotype was seen more than once but under ten times. The chain is built from TRBV10-3 and TRBJ2-3; D uncertain. Germline V gene sequence: CDR1 ENHRY, CDR2 SYGVKD. The CDR3 totals 15 residues. V lost 8 bases to trimming and J lost 1 base, with 16 bases between them. The CDR3 DNA is TGTGCCATCCTCCGCAAGGGTAGGGGCACAGATACGCAGTATTTT. This translates into CAILRKGRGTDTQYF.

In this sample, this clonotype turned up a few times. The chain carries TRBV10-1 and TRBJ2-3, with D unresolved. V shed 6 bases and J shed 0 bases, with 13 bases lying between them. The CDR3 covers 15 residues. Per the germline V gene, CDR1 is WNHNN and CDR2 is SYGVQD (reference sequence). The CDR3 region is CASRASSASTDTQYF. The CDR3 nucleotides read TGCGCCAGCAGGGCCTCAAGCGCCAGCACAGATACGCAGTATTTT.

The chain recombines TRBV5-1 with TRBJ2-3; D perhaps matches TRBD1 (6 bases). The CDR3 contains 15 residues. The V gene lost 4 bases and the J gene lost 4 bases, with 16 bases spanning the gap. Germline loops: CDR1 SGHRS, CDR2 YFSETQ. CDR3 bases: TGCGCCAGCAGCCCCCGGGCAGGGGCCCCAGATACGCAGTATTTT. As protein: CASSPRAGAPDTQYF.